This T cell receptor (beta chain) was recovered during a study of T cell responses to AZD1222 COVID-19 vaccine. Details on this clone: Its antigen is unidentified.

Study-wide results and limits: Just a handful of people given AZD1222 tested seropositive at baseline.

The assay was immunoSEQ multiplex PCR, and TCRdb's table has in-frame clones only and misses some. Found here are 120,000 to 150,000 clones, under 90% of them singletons; the top ten hold 1.5% to 2%. Researchers grouped second doses given at about 4 or about 12 weeks into one pool. The source is an adult who received the AZD1222 COVID-19 vaccine. Material: peripheral blood, obtained 28 days after the second AZD1222 dose.

The CDR3 DNA is TGTGCCAGCAGTGTAGACGGCCCTGGGCATCGGTACAATGAGCAGTTCTTC. Protein: CASSVDGPGHRYNEQFF. This rearrangement joins TRBV27 to TRBJ2-1; D remains ambiguous. The CDR3 spans 17 residues. CDR1 MNHEY and CDR2 SMNVEV come from the germline V gene (reference sequence). V was pared by 5 bases and J by 4 bases, with 21 bases between.